Listed below are T cell receptor beta chains from one sample, sequenced in a study of blood T cell repertoires in COVID-19. TCRdb's table, derived via immunoSEQ multiplex PCR, lists solely in-frame clones and lacks some. The data hold roughly 290,000 clones, with 70% to 90% observed a single time. Material for sequencing was peripheral blood. All receptors derive from a woman aged 45-60 years who had recovered from COVID-19. Both conserved end residues are part of each CDR3. D genes are given only for firm matches. For some rows the clone size is stated as once, few or many, or as a class when expanded; others skip it.

13 . TRBJ1-5 TRBV18 . CASSPGFIQPQHF TGTGCCAGCTCACCGGGCTTTATTCAGCCCCAGCATTTT
16 TRBD2 TRBJ2-1 TRBV30 . CAWSKFVTSFHNEQFF TGTGCCTGGAGTAAATTCGTGACTAGCTTCCACAATGAGCAGTTCTTC
12 TRBD2 TRBJ2-7 TRBV10-3 . CAISLREGEQYF TGTGCCATCAGCTTACGGGAGGGGGAGCAGTACTTC
14 . TRBJ1-5 TRBV6-2/TRBV6-3 . CASSSMSPNQPQHF TGTGCCAGCAGTTCTATGAGTCCTAATCAGCCCCAGCATTTT
15 TRBD1 TRBJ2-2 TRBV11-2 . CASSRDRANTGELFF TGTGCCAGCAGCCGGGACAGAGCGAACACCGGGGAGCTGTTTTTT
12 TRBD1 TRBJ2-7 TRBV28 . CACTGVVDEQYF TGTGCCTGCACAGGGGTTGTCGACGAGCAGTACTTC
15 TRBD1 TRBJ2-3 TRBV6-6 once CASRRGQGGADTQYF TGTGCCAGCAGGCGGGGACAGGGTGGTGCAGATACGCAGTATTTT
19 TRBD2 TRBJ2-2 TRBV28 . CASSLGVLAGGRASGELFF TGTGCCAGCAGTTTAGGGGTACTAGCGGGGGGCCGTGCGTCCGGGGAGCTGTTTTTT
14 . TRBJ1-3 TRBV11-2 . CASSFIRGGNTIYF TGTGCCAGCAGCTTTATAAGGGGGGGAAACACCATATATTTT
12 . TRBJ2-1 TRBV28 . CASSSGYGVQFF TGTGCCAGCAGTTCGGGATATGGCGTGCAGTTCTTC
13 . TRBJ1-5 TRBV12-3/TRBV12-4 . CASSSLRGRTQHF TGTGCCAGCAGCTCCCTAAGGGGCAGAACGCAGCATTTT
11 . TRBJ2-5 TRBV20-1 once CSAHNQETQYF TGCAGTGCCCACAACCAAGAGACCCAGTACTTC
15 . TRBJ2-1 TRBV9 . CASSVFLGGHNEQFF TGTGCCAGCAGCGTATTTCTGGGGGGACACAATGAGCAGTTCTTC
13 . TRBJ2-1 TRBV29-1 . CSTGGSSYNEQFF TGCAGCACAGGTGGGTCTTCCTACAATGAGCAGTTCTTC
16 TRBD2 TRBJ2-5 TRBV28 . CATPPTSGEPPETQYF TGTGCCACCCCCCCGACTAGCGGAGAACCCCCGGAGACCCAGTACTTC
16 TRBD2 TRBJ2-7 TRBV4-3 . CASSQEWAGGLYEQYF TGCGCCAGCAGCCAAGAATGGGCGGGAGGGTTGTACGAGCAGTACTTC
16 . TRBJ1-5 TRBV3-1/TRBV3-2 . CASSQGNLRTYQPQHF TGTGCCAGCAGCCAGGGCAATTTAAGAACCTATCAGCCCCAGCATTTT